Listed below are T cell receptor beta chains from one sample, sequenced in a study of T cells in Graves' hyperthyroidism and ophthalmopathy. One entry per CDR3 protein results from TCRdb running MiXCR on the multiplex PCR reads. There are hundreds of thousands of distinct CDR3 sequences in the sample; approximately 14% occur only once, and roughly 10% lies in the top ten. What was sequenced was blood. The receptors were gathered from a woman younger than 30 with Graves' hyperthyroidism. CDR3s include the opening cysteine and the closing phenylalanine or tryptophan. The D gene is left open where the match is weak. Clone size is not always given. Where it is, it says once, few, many or a class for expanded clones.

CDR3 protein	CDR3 DNA	J gene	V gene	clone size	D gene
CASSQPRGTGELFF	TGTGCCAGCAGTCAACCTAGGGGCACCGGGGAGCTGTTTTTT	TRBJ2-2	TRBV2	.	.
CASSESGRVHEQYF	TGTGCCAGCAGTGAGAGCGGGAGGGTCCACGAGCAGTACTTC	TRBJ2-7	TRBV2	.	TRBD2
CASSPPWGSLTDTQYF	TGTGCCAGCAGCCCTCCATGGGGGAGTTTGACAGATACGCAGTATTTT	TRBJ2-3	TRBV11-2	many	.
CASSEWLASGREETQYF	TGTGCCAGCAGTGAATGGCTGGCTAGCGGGAGGGAGGAGACCCAGTACTTC	TRBJ2-5	TRBV25-1	.	TRBD2
CASSPRVGATETEAFF	TGTGCCAGTAGCCCCAGGGTCGGGGCGACGGAAACTGAAGCTTTCTTT	TRBJ1-1	TRBV19	few	.
CASSYNVREDSPLHF	TGTGCCAGCAGTTATAATGTCAGGGAGGATTCACCCCTCCACTTT	TRBJ1-6	TRBV6-5	many	.
CSARVRSLAANEQFF	TGCAGTGCTAGAGTACGGTCGTTAGCGGCCAATGAGCAGTTCTTC	TRBJ2-1	TRBV20-1	many	.
CASSGGSYNSPLHF	TGTGCCAGCAGCGGTGGATCCTATAATTCACCCCTCCACTTT	TRBJ1-6	TRBV7-9	.	.
CASSIVAGDTEAFF	TGTGCCAGTAGTATAGTGGCTGGAGACACTGAAGCTTTCTTT	TRBJ1-1	TRBV19	.	.
CASSYRTARSHTEAFF	TGTGCCAGCAGTTACCGGACCGCCCGTTCCCACACTGAAGCTTTCTTT	TRBJ1-1	TRBV6-5	.	.
CSYQTGFNEKLFF	TGCAGCTACCAAACAGGGTTTAATGAAAAACTGTTTTTT	TRBJ1-4	TRBV29-1	.	.
CASSQHEAETQYF	TGTGCCAGCTCCCAACACGAGGCAGAGACCCAGTACTTC	TRBJ2-5	TRBV18	many	.
CASSLLGQTEAFF	TGTGCCAGCAGTTTATTGGGCCAGACTGAAGCTTTCTTT	TRBJ1-1	TRBV27	many	.
CASSFGTARPQHF	TGTGCCAGCAGCTTTGGGACAGCCCGGCCCCAGCATTTT	TRBJ1-5	TRBV7-2	many	TRBD1
CSAPNAGQPQHF	TGCAGTGCTCCAAACGCGGGTCAGCCCCAGCATTTT	TRBJ1-5	TRBV20-1	many	.
CASGSVPLHF	TGTGCCAGCGGGTCGGTACCCCTCCACTTT	TRBJ1-6	TRBV2	many	.
CASTALEGSYNEQFF	TGTGCCAGCACCGCCTTAGAGGGCTCCTACAATGAGCAGTTCTTC	TRBJ2-1	TRBV12-3/TRBV12-4	.	.
CSVFGGTYQETQYF	TGCAGCGTTTTTGGGGGGACGTACCAAGAGACCCAGTACTTC	TRBJ2-5	TRBV29-1	.	.
CASSRSSQETQYF	TGTGCCAGCAGCCGATCCTCCCAAGAGACCCAGTACTTC	TRBJ2-5	TRBV7-3	.	.
CASRPDRDYEQYF	TGTGCCAGCAGACCGGACAGGGACTACGAGCAGTACTTC	TRBJ2-7	TRBV12-3/TRBV12-4	few	TRBD1
CASRTSYHGELFF	TGTGCCTCAAGGACTAGCTATCACGGGGAGCTGTTTTTT	TRBJ2-2	TRBV6-2/TRBV6-3	.	TRBD2
CASSFGVWGRAIQYF	TGTGCCAGCAGTTTCGGGGTTTGGGGACGGGCCATTCAGTACTTC	TRBJ2-4	TRBV28	.	.
CASRMGRANTGELFF	TGTGCCAGCAGAATGGGACGAGCGAACACCGGGGAGCTGTTTTTT	TRBJ2-2	TRBV12-3/TRBV12-4	many	.
CASSSLKQGLRMDGYTF	TGTGCCAGCAGTTCCCTTAAGCAGGGCCTTCGGATGGATGGCTACACCTTC	TRBJ1-2	TRBV28	few	.
CASSLVRSGEMTF	TGTGCCAGCAGCTTAGTCCGCAGTGGAGAGATGACCTTC	TRBJ1-2	TRBV7-2	.	.
CASRLAGGLEQYF	TGTGCCAGCAGACTAGCGGGAGGGCTGGAGCAGTACTTC	TRBJ2-7	TRBV12-3/TRBV12-4	few	TRBD2
CATILGTGIEPYGYTF	TGTGCCACAATTCTGGGGACTGGTATTGAACCCTATGGCTACACCTTC	TRBJ1-2	TRBV12-3/TRBV12-4	many	.
CSARPTGGEANYGYTF	TGCAGTGCTAGACCGACAGGGGGAGAAGCTAACTATGGCTACACCTTC	TRBJ1-2	TRBV20-1	many	TRBD1
CASSLVGKNTGELFF	TGTGCCAGCAGTTTAGTGGGGAAGAACACCGGGGAGCTGTTTTTT	TRBJ2-2	TRBV12-3/TRBV12-4	many	.
CAWSRTAVSTDTQYF	TGTGCCTGGTCCCGGACAGCCGTGAGCACAGATACGCAGTATTTT	TRBJ2-3	TRBV30	.	.
CASSLNRVDEKLFF	TGTGCCAGCAGCTTAAACAGGGTGGACGAAAAACTGTTTTTT	TRBJ1-4	TRBV7-3	many	.
CASSPMGGIYEQYF	TGTGCCAGCAGCCCCATGGGGGGGATCTACGAGCAGTACTTC	TRBJ2-7	TRBV3-1	.	TRBD2
CSARDLGEATYEQYF	TGCAGTGCTAGAGATCTCGGGGAAGCAACCTACGAGCAGTACTTC	TRBJ2-7	TRBV20-1	once	.
CASSEGGLGYTF	TGTGCCAGCAGTGAAGGGGGCCTGGGCTACACCTTC	TRBJ1-2	TRBV25-1	.	.
CASRTLSEEQYF	TGTGCCAGTAGGACGTTGTCGGAGGAGCAGTACTTC	TRBJ2-7	TRBV19	few	.
CASSYSSGGHNEQFF	TGTGCCAGCAGTTACTCTAGCGGAGGACACAATGAGCAGTTCTTC	TRBJ2-1	TRBV6-2/TRBV6-3	many	.
CASSYNRRNQPQHF	TGTGCCAGCAGTTATAACAGGCGAAATCAGCCCCAGCATTTT	TRBJ1-5	TRBV6-5	many	.
CASSPVGSDAYEQYF	TGTGCCAGCAGCCCCGTTGGGAGTGACGCCTACGAGCAGTACTTC	TRBJ2-7	TRBV5-6	few	.
CASSPITGGELFF	TGTGCCAGCTCACCTATCACCGGCGGGGAGCTGTTTTTT	TRBJ2-2	TRBV18	many	.
CASSRTMHEQFF	TGTGCCAGCAGCCGAACAATGCATGAGCAGTTCTTC	TRBJ2-1	TRBV7-9	.	.
CASSPTNQETQYF	TGTGCCAGCAGCCCGACTAACCAAGAGACCCAGTACTTC	TRBJ2-5	TRBV12-3/TRBV12-4	many	.
CASSPNGLAGSLREQYF	TGTGCCAGCTCACCAAACGGACTAGCGGGATCTTTGAGGGAGCAGTACTTC	TRBJ2-7	TRBV3-1	.	TRBD2
CASRASGRYLLAKNIQYF	TGTGCCAGCAGGGCTAGCGGGAGGTACCTTCTAGCCAAAAACATTCAGTACTTC	TRBJ2-4	TRBV6-2/TRBV6-3	many	TRBD2